The sequence of this T cell receptor (beta chain) was determined in a study of T cells in women clearing cervical HPV infection. On the study more broadly: Cases were women with histologically confirmed HPV16-related CIN3 or worse, including a couple of invasive cancers. Controls gave blood once infection was undetectable; cases at lesion identification. With HLA typing for only a few women, HLA confounding remains possible. Study-level findings and limits: Associations may precede or follow infection; HPV-specific or memory T cells were not isolated.

Profiling relied on immunoSEQ multiplex PCR, and the TCRdb table lists in-frame clones only, not all of them. Seen in this sample are approximately 30,000 clones; the ten most common clones hold 3% to 4%. About this clone: The antigen is undetermined. The CDR3 goes on 3 residues after the read ends, and that part is filled in from the germline J gene.

CDR3 length: 15 residues. Germline CDR1 SGHVS, CDR2 FQNEAQ. V shed 2 bases and J 2 bases; nucleotides not matched to a gene: 4. This TCR derives from a woman between 18 and 70 years old with a cervical HPV16 infection that either progressed to CIN3+ or cleared (not recorded which). The sample was blood buffy coat. V and J are TRBV7-8 and TRBJ2-7; 9 bases fit TRBD1. The CDR3 protein is CASSLLGQGPYEQYF. The sequenced part of the CDR3 DNA is TGTGCCAGCAGCTTATTGGGACAGGGTCCCTACGAG. The entire variable domain, with the rest obtained from reference TRBV7-8 and TRBJ2-7, is as follows: GAGVSQSPRYKVAKRGQDVALRCDPISGHVSLFWYQQALGQGPEFLTYFQNEAQLDKSGLPSDRFFAERPEGSVSTLKIQRTQQEDSAVYLCASSLLGQGPYEQYFGPGTRLTVT.